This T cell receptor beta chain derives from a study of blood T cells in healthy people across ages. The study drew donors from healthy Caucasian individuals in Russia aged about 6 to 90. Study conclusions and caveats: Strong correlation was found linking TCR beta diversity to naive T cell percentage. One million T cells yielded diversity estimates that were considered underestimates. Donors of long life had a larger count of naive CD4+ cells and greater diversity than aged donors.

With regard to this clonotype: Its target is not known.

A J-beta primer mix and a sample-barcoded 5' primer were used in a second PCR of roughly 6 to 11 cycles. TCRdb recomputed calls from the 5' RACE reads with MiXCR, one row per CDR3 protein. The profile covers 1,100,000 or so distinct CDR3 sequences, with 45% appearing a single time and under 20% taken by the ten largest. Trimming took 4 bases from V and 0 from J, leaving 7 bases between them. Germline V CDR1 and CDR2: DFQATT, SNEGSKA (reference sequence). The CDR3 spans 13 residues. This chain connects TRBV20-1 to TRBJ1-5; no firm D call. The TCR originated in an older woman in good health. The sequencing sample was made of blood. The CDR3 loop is CSATGYSNQPQHF. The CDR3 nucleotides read TGCAGTGCTACAGGCTATAGCAATCAGCCCCAGCATTTT.